A single sample gave rise to the 10 T cell receptor beta chains below, sequenced in a study of T cell responses to AZD1222 COVID-19 vaccine. Some clones are missing from TCRdb's copy, which holds only in-frame ones; the method was immunoSEQ multiplex PCR. The sample includes 180,000 or so clones, 85% to 90% seen only once; the top ten take under 2%. Here the sequenced sample was peripheral blood, taken on day 0 of AZD1222 vaccination. These receptors were taken from an adult in good health.

The chain links TRBV2 to TRBJ2-7; D possibly corresponds to TRBD1 (5 bases). V was pared by 3 bases and J by 0 bases, with 9 bases between. The V gene's germline CDR1 is SNHLY and CDR2 FYNNEI. The CDR3 extends over 14 amino acids. In nucleotides, the CDR3 is TGTGCCAGCAGTGACAGGGTCAGCTCCTACGAGCAGTACGTC. Its protein is CASSDRVSSYEQYV.

In this sample, this clone turned up a few times. The V and J genes are TRBV7-9 and TRBJ2-7, with TRBD2 as a possible D gene (6 bases). The CDR3 consists of 15 residues. Trimming cost V 4 bases and J 2 bases, with 15 bases left between them. Germline-derived CDR1 and CDR2 are SEHNR and FQNEAQ (reference sequence). Here the CDR3 DNA reads TGTGCCAGCAGCTCCGCGCGGGGACTGACCTACGAGCAGTACTTC. Its protein is CASSSARGLTYEQYF.

The chain combines TRBV9 with TRBJ1-5; tentatively, D is TRBD1 (6 bases). The V end lost 2 bases, the J end lost 2 bases, and 8 bases lay between the germline ends. Germline CDR1 is SGDLS and CDR2 is YYNGEE. This CDR3 is built from 14 residues. The CDR3, as DNA: TGTGCCAGCAGCGTTTCAGGGGGCAATCAGCCCCAGCATTTT. Translated: CASSVSGGNQPQHF.

This sequence joins TRBV6-2 or TRBV6-3 and TRBJ1-5; a weak D match, TRBD1 (5 bases). Per the germline V gene, CDR1 is MNHEY and CDR2 is SVGEGT. Trimming cost V 5 bases and J 4 bases, with 9 bases left between them. The CDR3 runs 13 residues. Here the CDR3 reads CASSRDGNQPQHF. CDR3 sequence (DNA): TGTGCCAGCAGTCGGGACGGTAATCAGCCCCAGCATTTT.

The J gene is TRBJ2-3, the V gene TRBV7-6; possibly TRBD1 for D (5 bases). V was clipped by 6 bases and J by 1 base, with 14 bases between them. The CDR3 has 15 residues. Germline V gives CDR1 SGHVS, CDR2 FNYEAQ. The CDR3, as DNA: TGTGCCAGCAGTAGAGTGACAGCCGGCACAGATACGCAGTATTTT. Its protein is CASSRVTAGTDTQYF.

This clone turned up a few times. V and J are TRBV9 and TRBJ1-4; 8 bases line up with TRBD1. The CDR3 covers 18 residues. With 0 bases clipped from V and 2 bases from J, the junction kept 9 bases outside the gene matches. Germline-derived CDR1 and CDR2 are SGDLS and YYNGEE. CDR3 in amino acids: CASSVEGTGFGTNEKLFF. The CDR3 coding sequence is TGTGCCAGCAGCGTAGAAGGGACAGGTTTTGGGACTAATGAAAAACTGTTTTTT. The full variable domain, rest sourced from reference TRBV9 and TRBJ1-4, is DSGVTQTPKHLITATGQRVTLRCSPRSGDLSVYWYQQSLDQGLQFLIQYYNGEERAKGNILERFSAQQFPDLHSELNLSSLELGDSALYFCASSVEGTGFGTNEKLFFGSGTQLSVL.

Worth noting for this clone: One junction end does not reproduce the germline sequence, and a read error may be involved. The chain is built from TRBV5-5 and TRBJ1-1; D not resolved. Germline lookup yields CDR1 SGHKS and CDR2 YYEKEE (reference sequence). This CDR3 contains 14 residues. CDR3 bases: TGTGCCAGCACCTTGGTAGGGCGGGACACTGAAGCTTTCTTT. Protein: CASTLVGRDTEAFF.

The rearrangement links TRBV13 to TRBJ2-7; possible D gene TRBD2, 5 bases. The CDR3 totals 13 residues. Per the germline V gene, CDR1 is PRHDT and CDR2 is FYEKMQ (reference sequence). The V and J ends lost 1 base and 3 bases respectively, with 7 bases between them. The CDR3 region has the DNA TGTGCCAGCAGCTTAGAGGGAGACTACGAGCAGTACTTC. Residues: CASSLEGDYEQYF.

The chain links TRBV6-2 or TRBV6-3 to TRBJ2-5; 12 bases match TRBD2. Looked up from germline, CDR1 is MNHEY and CDR2 is SVGEGT. Trimming removed 6 bases from V and 5 bases from J; junction bases left unmatched: 13. CDR3 size: 17 residues. The CDR3 protein is CASSLGLAGQFKETQYF. The CDR3 DNA follows: TGTGCCAGCAGCCTCGGACTAGCGGGGCAATTCAAGGAGACCCAGTACTTC.

This chain uses TRBV20-1 with TRBJ2-5; D is possibly TRBD2 (6 bases). The germline V gene has CDR1 DFQATT and CDR2 SNEGSKA (reference sequence). This CDR3 is 11 amino acids long. Trimming took 6 bases from V and 8 from J, leaving 13 bases between them. The CDR3: CSAAAGPTQYF. CDR3 sequence (DNA): TGCAGTGCCGCGGCGGGGCCTACCCAGTACTTC.